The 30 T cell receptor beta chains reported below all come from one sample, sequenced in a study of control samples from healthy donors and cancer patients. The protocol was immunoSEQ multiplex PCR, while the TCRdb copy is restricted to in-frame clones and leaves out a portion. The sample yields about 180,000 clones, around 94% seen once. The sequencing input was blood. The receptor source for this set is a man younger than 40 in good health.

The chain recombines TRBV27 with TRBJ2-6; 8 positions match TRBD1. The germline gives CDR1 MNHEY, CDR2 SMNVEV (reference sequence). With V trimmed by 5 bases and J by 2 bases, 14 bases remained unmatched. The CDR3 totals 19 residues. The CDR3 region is CASSQRTGHLRPGANVLTF. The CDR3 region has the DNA TGTGCCAGCAGTCAAAGGACAGGGCACCTCCGCCCTGGGGCCAACGTCCTGACTTTC.

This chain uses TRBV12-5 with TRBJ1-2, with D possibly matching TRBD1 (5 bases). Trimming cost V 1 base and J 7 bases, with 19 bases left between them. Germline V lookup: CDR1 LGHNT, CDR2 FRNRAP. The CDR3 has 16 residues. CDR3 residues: CASGLAPLSDSIGYTF. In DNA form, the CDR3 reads TGTGCTAGTGGTTTGGCCCCCTTATCCGACAGCATTGGCTACACCTTC.

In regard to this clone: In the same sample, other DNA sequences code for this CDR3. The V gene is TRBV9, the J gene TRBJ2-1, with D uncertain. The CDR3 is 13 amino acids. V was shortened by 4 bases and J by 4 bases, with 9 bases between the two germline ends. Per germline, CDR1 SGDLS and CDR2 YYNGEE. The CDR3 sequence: CASSPGSYNEQFF. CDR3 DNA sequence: TGTGCCAGCAGCCCGGGCAGTTACAATGAGCAGTTCTTC. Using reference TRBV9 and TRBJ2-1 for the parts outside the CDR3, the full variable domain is DSGVTQTPKHLITATGQRVTLRCSPRSGDLSVYWYQQSLDQGLQFLIQYYNGEERAKGNILERFSAQQFPDLHSELNLSSLELGDSALYFCASSPGSYNEQFFGPGTRLTVL.

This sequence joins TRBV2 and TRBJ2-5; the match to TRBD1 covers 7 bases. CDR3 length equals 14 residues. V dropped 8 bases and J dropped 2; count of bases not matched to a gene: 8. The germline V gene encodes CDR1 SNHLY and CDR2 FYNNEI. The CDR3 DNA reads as TGTGCCAGCTTAGTTCGGGACAGTCAAGAGACCCAGTACTTC. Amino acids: CASLVRDSQETQYF.

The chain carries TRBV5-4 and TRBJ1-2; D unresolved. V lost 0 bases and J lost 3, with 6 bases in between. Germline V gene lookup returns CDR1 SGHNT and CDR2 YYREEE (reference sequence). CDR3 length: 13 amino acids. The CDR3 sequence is CASSLDNYYGYTF. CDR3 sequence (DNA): TGTGCCAGCAGCTTGGATAATTACTATGGCTACACCTTC.

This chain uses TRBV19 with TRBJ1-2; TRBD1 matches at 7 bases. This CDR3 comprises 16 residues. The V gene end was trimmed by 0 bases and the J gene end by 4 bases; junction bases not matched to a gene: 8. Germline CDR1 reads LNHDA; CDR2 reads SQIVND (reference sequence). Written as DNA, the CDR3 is TGTGCCAGTAGTATAGAGGCGCAAGGGGGCTCCTATGGCTACACCTTC. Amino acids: CASSIEAQGGSYGYTF.

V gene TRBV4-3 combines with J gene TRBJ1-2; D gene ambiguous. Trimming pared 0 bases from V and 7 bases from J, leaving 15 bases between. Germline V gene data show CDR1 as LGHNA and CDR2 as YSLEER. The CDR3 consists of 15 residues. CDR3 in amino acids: CASSQDLQSSRGYTF. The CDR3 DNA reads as TGCGCCAGCAGCCAAGATCTACAGTCCTCGCGTGGCTACACCTTC.

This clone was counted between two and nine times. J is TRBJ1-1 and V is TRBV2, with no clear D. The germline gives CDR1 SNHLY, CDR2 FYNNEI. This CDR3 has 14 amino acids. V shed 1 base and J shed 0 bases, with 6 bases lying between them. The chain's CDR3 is CASSEVGLNTEAFF. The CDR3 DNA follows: TGTGCCAGCAGTGAAGTAGGCCTGAACACTGAAGCTTTCTTT.

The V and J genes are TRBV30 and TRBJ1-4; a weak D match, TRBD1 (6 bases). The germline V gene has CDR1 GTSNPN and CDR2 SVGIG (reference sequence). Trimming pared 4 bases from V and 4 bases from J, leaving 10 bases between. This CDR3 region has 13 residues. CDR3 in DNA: TGTGCCTGGAAATGGGGGCTTAATGAAAAACTGTTTTTT. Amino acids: CAWKWGLNEKLFF.

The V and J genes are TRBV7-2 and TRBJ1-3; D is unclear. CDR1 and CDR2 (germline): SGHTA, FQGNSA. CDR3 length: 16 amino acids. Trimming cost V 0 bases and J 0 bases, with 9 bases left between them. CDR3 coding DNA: TGTGCCAGCAGCTTAGCGGTCGGATCCTCTGGAAACACCATATATTTT. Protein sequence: CASSLAVGSSGNTIYF.

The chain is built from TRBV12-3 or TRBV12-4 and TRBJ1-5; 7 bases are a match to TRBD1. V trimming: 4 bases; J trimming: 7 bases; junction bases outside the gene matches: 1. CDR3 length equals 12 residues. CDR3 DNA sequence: TGTGCCAGCAGTTGGGGACAGCAGCCCCAGCATTTT. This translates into CASSWGQQPQHF.

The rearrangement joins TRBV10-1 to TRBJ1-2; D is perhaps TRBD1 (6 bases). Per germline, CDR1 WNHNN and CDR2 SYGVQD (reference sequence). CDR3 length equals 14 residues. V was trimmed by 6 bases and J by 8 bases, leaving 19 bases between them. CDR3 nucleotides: TGCGCCAGCAGCTCACCTGACAGGTGGGGAGGCTACACCTTC. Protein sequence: CASSSPDRWGGYTF.

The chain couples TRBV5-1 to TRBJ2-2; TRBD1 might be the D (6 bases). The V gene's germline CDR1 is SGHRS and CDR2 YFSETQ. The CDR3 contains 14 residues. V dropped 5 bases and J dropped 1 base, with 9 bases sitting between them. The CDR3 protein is CASSYRENTGELFF. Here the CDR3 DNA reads TGCGCCAGCAGTTACAGGGAGAACACCGGGGAGCTGTTTTTT.

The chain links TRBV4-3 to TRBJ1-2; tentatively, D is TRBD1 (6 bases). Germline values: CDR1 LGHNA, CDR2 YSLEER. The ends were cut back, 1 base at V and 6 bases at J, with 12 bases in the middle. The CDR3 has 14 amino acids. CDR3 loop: CASSQGQGKDGYTF. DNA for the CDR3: TGCGCCAGCAGCCAAGGGCAGGGGAAGGATGGCTACACCTTC.

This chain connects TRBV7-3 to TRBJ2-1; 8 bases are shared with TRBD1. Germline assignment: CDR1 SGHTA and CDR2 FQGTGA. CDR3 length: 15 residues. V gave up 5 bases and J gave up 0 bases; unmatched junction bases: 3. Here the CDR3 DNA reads TGTGCCAGCAGCAGAGGGACAGGCTCCTACAATGAGCAGTTCTTC. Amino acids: CASSRGTGSYNEQFF.

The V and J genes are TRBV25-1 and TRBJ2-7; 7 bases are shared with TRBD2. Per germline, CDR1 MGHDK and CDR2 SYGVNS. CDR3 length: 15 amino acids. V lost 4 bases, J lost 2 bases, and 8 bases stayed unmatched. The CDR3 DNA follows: TGTGCCAGCAGTGGGGAGGGTCTAAAAACCTACGAGCAGTACTTC. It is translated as CASSGEGLKTYEQYF.

The CDR3 loop is CASTGQVGPDTQYF. In DNA, the CDR3 is TGTGCCAGCACCGGACAGGTTGGCCCAGATACGCAGTATTTT. This chain links TRBV28 with TRBJ2-3; 7 bases fit TRBD1. CDR1 is MDHEN and CDR2 is SYDVKM in the germline V gene. The CDR3 has 14 amino acids. V shed 7 bases and J 4 bases; nucleotides not matched to a gene: 8.

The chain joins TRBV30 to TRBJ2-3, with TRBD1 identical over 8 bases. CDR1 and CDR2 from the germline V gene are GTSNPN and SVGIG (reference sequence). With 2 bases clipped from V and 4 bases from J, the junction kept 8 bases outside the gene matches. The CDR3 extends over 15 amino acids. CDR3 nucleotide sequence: TGTGCCTGGAGTCAAGGACAGGGAGTGGCAGATACGCAGTATTTT. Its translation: CAWSQGQGVADTQYF.

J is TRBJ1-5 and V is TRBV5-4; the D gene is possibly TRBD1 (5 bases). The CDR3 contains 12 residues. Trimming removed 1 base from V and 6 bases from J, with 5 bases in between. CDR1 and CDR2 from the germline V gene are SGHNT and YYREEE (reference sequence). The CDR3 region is CASSLQGQPQHF. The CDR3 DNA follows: TGTGCCAGCAGCTTGCAGGGTCAGCCCCAGCATTTT.

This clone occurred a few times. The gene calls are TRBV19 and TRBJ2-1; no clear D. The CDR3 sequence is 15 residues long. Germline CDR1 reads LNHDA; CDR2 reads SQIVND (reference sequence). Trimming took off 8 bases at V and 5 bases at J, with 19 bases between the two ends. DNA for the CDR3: TGTGCCAGTTCCCTCGGGTTTGGGCACCACAATGAGCAGTTCTTC. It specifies CASSLGFGHHNEQFF.

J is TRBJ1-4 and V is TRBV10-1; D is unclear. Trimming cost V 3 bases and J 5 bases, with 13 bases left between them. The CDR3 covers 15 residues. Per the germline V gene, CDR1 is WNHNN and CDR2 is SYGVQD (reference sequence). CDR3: CASSEREGRNEKLFF. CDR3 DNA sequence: TGCGCCAGCAGTGAAAGGGAGGGAAGGAATGAAAAACTGTTTTTT.

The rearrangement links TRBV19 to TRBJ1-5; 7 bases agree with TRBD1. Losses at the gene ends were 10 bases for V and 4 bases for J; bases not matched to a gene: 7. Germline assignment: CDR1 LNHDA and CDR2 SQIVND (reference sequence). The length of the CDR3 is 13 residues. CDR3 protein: CATAGQRNQPQHF. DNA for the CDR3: TGTGCCACGGCGGGACAGAGAAATCAGCCCCAGCATTTT. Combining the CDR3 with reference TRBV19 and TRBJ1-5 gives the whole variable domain DGGITQSPKYLFRKEGQNVTLSCEQNLNHDAMYWYRQDPGQGLRLIYYSQIVNDFQKGDIAEGYSVSREKKESFPLTVTSAQKNPTAFYLCATAGQRNQPQHFGDGTRLSIL.

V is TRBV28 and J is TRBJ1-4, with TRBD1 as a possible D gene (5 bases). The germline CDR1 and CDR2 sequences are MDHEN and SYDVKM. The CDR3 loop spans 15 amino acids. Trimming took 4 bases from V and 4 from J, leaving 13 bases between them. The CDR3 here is CASSSTGVFNEKLFF. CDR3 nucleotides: TGTGCCAGCAGTTCGACGGGGGTATTTAATGAAAAACTGTTTTTT.

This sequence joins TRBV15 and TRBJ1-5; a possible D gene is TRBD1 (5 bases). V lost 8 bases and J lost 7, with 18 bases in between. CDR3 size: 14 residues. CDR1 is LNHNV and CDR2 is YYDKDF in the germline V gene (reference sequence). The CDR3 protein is CATAEGLPGQPQHF. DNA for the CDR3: TGTGCCACCGCCGAGGGACTCCCCGGACAGCCCCAGCATTTT.

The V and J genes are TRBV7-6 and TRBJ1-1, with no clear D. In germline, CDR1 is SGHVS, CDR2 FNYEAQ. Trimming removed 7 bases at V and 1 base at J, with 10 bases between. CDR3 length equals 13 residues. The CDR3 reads CASTAMGNTEAFF. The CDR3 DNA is TGTGCCAGCACCGCTATGGGGAACACTGAAGCTTTCTTT.

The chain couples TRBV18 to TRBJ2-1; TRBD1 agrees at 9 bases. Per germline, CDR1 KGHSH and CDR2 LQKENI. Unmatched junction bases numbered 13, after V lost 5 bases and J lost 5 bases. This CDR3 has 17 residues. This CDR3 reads CASSDQVGRTGDNEQFF. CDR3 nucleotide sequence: TGTGCCAGCTCAGACCAAGTTGGGCGGACAGGGGACAATGAGCAGTTCTTC.

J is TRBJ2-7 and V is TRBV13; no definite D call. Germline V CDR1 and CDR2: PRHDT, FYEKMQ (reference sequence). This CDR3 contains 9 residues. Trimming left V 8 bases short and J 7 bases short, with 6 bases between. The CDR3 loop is CASAVEQYF. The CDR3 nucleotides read TGTGCCAGCGCAGTGGAGCAGTACTTC.

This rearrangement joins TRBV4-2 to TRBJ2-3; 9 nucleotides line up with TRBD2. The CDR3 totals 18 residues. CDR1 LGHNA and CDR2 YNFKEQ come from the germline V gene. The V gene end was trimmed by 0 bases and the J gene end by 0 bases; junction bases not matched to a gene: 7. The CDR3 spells CASSQDLSGGPSTDTQYF. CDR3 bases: TGTGCCAGCAGCCAAGATCTTAGCGGGGGCCCTAGCACAGATACGCAGTATTTT.

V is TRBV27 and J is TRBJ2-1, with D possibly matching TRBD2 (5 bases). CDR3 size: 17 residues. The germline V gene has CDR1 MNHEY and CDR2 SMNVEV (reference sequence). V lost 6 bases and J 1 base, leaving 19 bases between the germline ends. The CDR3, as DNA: TGTGCCAGCAGGCCCCGAATGGGGAGCAGATCCTACAATGAGCAGTTCTTC. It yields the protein CASRPRMGSRSYNEQFF.

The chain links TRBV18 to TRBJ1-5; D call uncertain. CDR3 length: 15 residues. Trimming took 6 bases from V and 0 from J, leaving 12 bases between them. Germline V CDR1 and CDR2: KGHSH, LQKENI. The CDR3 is CASSLVWGSNQPQHF. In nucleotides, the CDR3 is TGTGCCAGCTCGCTCGTATGGGGTAGCAATCAGCCCCAGCATTTT.